These 28 T cell receptor beta chains originate from one sample sequenced in a study of identical twins. One entry per CDR3 protein results from TCRdb running MiXCR on the 5' RACE reads. This table holds some 460,000 distinct CDR3 sequences, around 14% found once. This sample also belongs to another study, concerning yellow fever vaccine responses in identical twins.

The specimen was CD4+ T cells sorted from blood. Source of these receptors: a woman between 18 and 29 years old in good health.

The rearrangement links TRBV28 to TRBJ2-2, with D possibly matching TRBD1 (6 bases). Germline CDR1 is MDHEN and CDR2 is SYDVKM. The CDR3 covers 15 residues. Trimming stripped 4 bases from V and 7 bases from J, with 16 bases between. CDR3 DNA: TGTGCCAGCAGTTCATCGCCAGGGGTTATCGGGGAGCTGTTTTTT. It yields the protein CASSSSPGVIGELFF.

This chain connects TRBV6-1 to TRBJ2-3, with D unresolved. Germline V gene sequence: CDR1 MNHNS, CDR2 SASEGT. Trimming shortened V by 7 bases and J by 0 bases, and 14 bases separated the two germline ends. CDR3 length: 15 residues. CDR3 sequence (DNA): TGTGCCAGCACCCGCGGCACCCCTAGCACAGATACGCAGTATTTT. It translates to CASTRGTPSTDTQYF.

The CDR3 sequence: CASSGRRRSGTGELFF. The CDR3, as DNA: TGTGCCAGCAGTGGACGGCGTAGGAGCGGGACCGGGGAGCTGTTTTTT. V gene TRBV28 combines with J gene TRBJ2-2; tentative D call: TRBD2 (6 bases). The CDR3 has 16 amino acids. The V end lost 5 bases, the J end lost 5 bases, and 18 bases lay between the germline ends. From germline, CDR1 is MDHEN and CDR2 SYDVKM.

This clonotype has only a few counts. J is TRBJ1-1 and V is TRBV7-9, with D possibly being TRBD1 (6 bases). The CDR3 extends over 14 amino acids. V shed 7 bases and J shed 6 bases, with 18 bases lying between them. CDR1 SEHNR and CDR2 FQNEAQ come from the germline V gene (reference sequence). CDR3 DNA: TGTGCCAGCACCTCAAGGGGGGGGGAATCTGAAGCTTTCTTT. It translates to CASTSRGGESEAFF.

The table lists this clonotype with a few counts. The chain couples TRBV30 to TRBJ1-5, with D maybe TRBD1 (5 bases). Germline V gene sequence: CDR1 GTSNPN, CDR2 SVGIG (reference sequence). The CDR3 loop spans 14 amino acids. V lost 0 bases, J lost 5 bases, and 11 bases lay in between. The CDR3 is CAWSVQSGDQPQHF. The CDR3 DNA follows: TGTGCCTGGAGTGTTCAATCGGGGGATCAGCCCCAGCATTTT. The entire variable domain, with the rest obtained from reference TRBV30 and TRBJ1-5, is as follows: SQTIHQWPATLVQPVGSPLSLECTVEGTSNPNLYWYRQAAGRGLQLLFYSVGIGQISSEVPQNLSASRPQDRQFILSSKKLLLSDSGFYLCAWSVQSGDQPQHFGDGTRLSIL.

V and J are TRBV21-1 and TRBJ1-4; the table names TRBD1, a call not compared with the DNA. TRBV21-1 is a recognized pseudogene. The CDR3 has 15 amino acids. The DNA for the CDR3 is TGTGCCAGCAGCGAATACAGGGCAACTTATGAAAAACTGTTTTTT. It encodes CASSEYRATYEKLFF.

The chain joins TRBV6-1 to TRBJ2-7; 9 bases match TRBD1. The CDR3 runs 14 residues. The junction had 7 bases not matched to a gene; V was cut back by 4 bases and J by 6 bases. CDR1 MNHNS and CDR2 SASEGT come from the germline V gene. The chain's CDR3 is CASSAGQGIGEQYF. The CDR3 DNA reads TGTGCCAGCAGTGCTGGACAGGGGATCGGCGAGCAGTACTTC.

This clonotype was detected only a few times. The chain joins TRBV5-1 to TRBJ2-1, with D possibly being TRBD1 (6 bases). Germline V gene data show CDR1 as SGHRS and CDR2 as YFSETQ. V lost 4 bases and J 7 bases, leaving 9 bases between the germline ends. CDR3 size: 12 residues. The chain's CDR3 is CASSQQGNEQFF. DNA of the CDR3: TGCGCCAGCAGCCAACAGGGAAATGAGCAGTTCTTC.

The rearrangement links TRBV5-1 to TRBJ2-1; TRBD1 might be the D (6 bases). From germline, CDR1 is SGHRS and CDR2 YFSETQ. The CDR3 extends over 14 amino acids. Trimming pared 2 bases from V and 4 bases from J, leaving 10 bases between. CDR3 sequence: CASSFDRRYNEQFF. In DNA form, the CDR3 reads TGCGCCAGCAGCTTTGACAGGAGATACAATGAGCAGTTCTTC.

A few counts support this clonotype. The chain carries TRBV30 and TRBJ2-2, with a weak D call TRBD2 (5 bases). The CDR3 runs to 14 residues. The germline V gene encodes CDR1 GTSNPN and CDR2 SVGIG (reference sequence). Between the trimmed V and J ends, which lost 2 bases and 1 base, there was a span of 8 bases. Here the CDR3 DNA reads TGTGCCTGGAGTTGGACTTTGAACACCGGGGAGCTGTTTTTT. Translating gives CAWSWTLNTGELFF.

The CDR3 coding sequence is TGTGCCACCACTGCTGGGGCGGGAGGGCCCAATGAGCAGTTCTTC. This gives the protein CATTAGAGGPNEQFF. The V gene is TRBV15, the J gene TRBJ2-1; TRBD2 matches at 9 bases. CDR1 and CDR2 (germline): LNHNV, YYDKDF (reference sequence). The CDR3 runs to 15 residues. Trimming removed 7 bases from V and 6 bases from J; junction bases left unmatched: 10.

This clonotype has a handful of counts. J is TRBJ2-7 and V is TRBV5-1; D may be TRBD1 or TRBD2 (5 bases each). The CDR3 loop spans 15 amino acids. The germline V gene has CDR1 SGHRS and CDR2 YFSETQ. Trimming took 5 bases from V and 5 from J, leaving 20 bases between them. The CDR3 protein is CASSRGGADRNEQYF. In DNA, the CDR3 is TGCGCCAGCAGTCGGGGTGGGGCGGACCGGAACGAGCAGTACTTC.

This clonotype was observed a few times. The CDR3 spells CATSDWTGKETQYF. The CDR3 DNA reads TGTGCCACCAGTGATTGGACAGGGAAAGAGACCCAGTACTTC. The chain carries TRBV24-1 and TRBJ2-5; 8 positions match TRBD1. V was pared by 2 bases and J by 3 bases, with 1 base of the junction left unmatched. The CDR3 is 14 residues long. Germline V gives CDR1 KGHDR, CDR2 SFDVKD.

The chain uses TRBV5-1 and TRBJ2-5, with 8 bases fitting TRBD1. This CDR3 has 16 residues. The V segment lost 4 bases and the J segment 4 bases; nucleotides outside the gene matches: 12. Germline V gene sequence: CDR1 SGHRS, CDR2 YFSETQ. The CDR3 is CASSIRQGSFRETQYF. In DNA form, the CDR3 reads TGCGCCAGCAGCATAAGACAGGGGTCATTCAGAGAGACCCAGTACTTC.

This clonotype was found many times. The chain has TRBV7-9 and TRBJ2-2; D may correspond to TRBD1 or TRBD2 (6 bases each). CDR1 is SEHNR and CDR2 is FQNEAQ in the germline V gene (reference sequence). Trimming took 3 bases from V and 4 from J, leaving 9 bases between them. CDR3 length equals 14 residues. The CDR3 nucleotides read TGTGCCAGCAGCTTCGGGGGCCTCACCGGGGAGCTGTTTTTT. Translated: CASSFGGLTGELFF.

The chain links TRBV20-1 to TRBJ1-5, with a tentative D call TRBD1 (5 bases). Germline V gene data show CDR1 as DFQATT and CDR2 as SNEGSKA (reference sequence). Trimming removed 1 base at V and 0 bases at J, with 10 bases between. The CDR3 is made up of 15 amino acids. The CDR3, as DNA: TGCAGTGCTAGAGCAGGGATAACTAGCAATCAGCCCCAGCATTTT. Its protein is CSARAGITSNQPQHF.

This sequence joins TRBV28 and TRBJ2-7, with D possibly being TRBD1 (6 bases). Trimming cost V 5 bases and J 2 bases, with 16 bases left between them. The germline gives CDR1 MDHEN, CDR2 SYDVKM. This CDR3 region has 15 residues. Here the CDR3 DNA reads TGTGCCAGCAGTCCGTCAGGGGCGCCTGCCTACGAGCAGTACTTC. Translating gives CASSPSGAPAYEQYF.

The rearrangement links TRBV4-1 to TRBJ2-1, with 9 bases identical to TRBD2. The J segment lost 5 bases and the V segment lost 4 bases, leaving 9 bases of the junction unmatched. The CDR3 is 16 amino acids. From germline, CDR1 is MGHRA and CDR2 YSYEKL. CDR3 in amino acids: CASSPNGASGNNEQFF. Here the CDR3 DNA reads TGCGCCAGCAGCCCTAACGGGGCTAGCGGGAACAATGAGCAGTTCTTC.

The V call is TRBV25-1, the J call TRBJ2-5; D ambiguous. V was clipped by 4 bases and J by 5 bases, with 17 bases between them. The CDR3 contains 15 residues. Germline CDR1 reads MGHDK; CDR2 reads SYGVNS. The CDR3 DNA follows: TGTGCCAGCAGTGGATTGACTCTTGCTGCCGAGACCCAGTACTTC. Residues: CASSGLTLAAETQYF.

In its sample, this clonotype was seen a few times. V usage is TRBV27 and J usage is TRBJ2-1; possible D gene TRBD2, 5 bases. Germline CDR1 is MNHEY and CDR2 is SMNVEV (reference sequence). The CDR3 length is 14 residues. V dropped 7 bases and J dropped 8 bases, with 18 bases sitting between them. CDR3 region: CASNGLALGDEQFF. CDR3 nucleotide sequence: TGTGCCAGCAACGGGTTAGCGTTGGGCGATGAGCAGTTCTTC.

The table lists this clonotype with many counts. The genes are TRBV10-3 and TRBJ2-2; D uncertain. Germline V gene data show CDR1 as ENHRY and CDR2 as SYGVKD. Trimming pared 1 base from V and 3 bases from J, leaving 9 bases between. The CDR3 spans 15 residues. This chain's CDR3 is CAISEFGLDTGELFF. The CDR3 nucleotides read TGTGCCATCAGTGAGTTTGGGTTGGACACCGGGGAGCTGTTTTTT.

The chain employs TRBV6-2 or TRBV6-3 and TRBJ2-7, with 7 positions matching TRBD1. CDR1 is MNHEY, CDR2 SVGEGT, per germline. Germline trimming cut 0 bases from V and 3 bases from J; bases unmatched to any gene: 20. The CDR3 is made up of 20 amino acids. CDR3 protein: CASSYSMGGQVIIWDYEQYF. The CDR3 DNA follows: TGTGCCAGCAGTTACTCGATGGGTGGACAGGTAATAATTTGGGACTACGAGCAGTACTTC.

This clonotype was seen a few times. The chain joins TRBV28 to TRBJ1-5; a weak D match, TRBD1 (5 bases). V lost 8 bases and J lost 3, with 11 bases in between. The CDR3 spans 13 residues. CDR1 and CDR2 (germline): MDHEN, SYDVKM. DNA for the CDR3: TGTGCCAGCGCGGTGGGGCTCAATCAGCCCCAGCATTTT. Residues: CASAVGLNQPQHF.

The gene calls are TRBV4-3 and TRBJ2-5; 9 positions match TRBD2. V dropped 6 bases and J dropped 9; count of bases not matched to a gene: 5. The V gene's germline CDR1 is LGHNA and CDR2 YSLEER. The CDR3 has 12 amino acids. The CDR3 region is CASSMAGGAQYF. The CDR3 nucleotides read TGCGCCAGCAGTATGGCGGGAGGGGCCCAGTACTTC.

CDR3 DNA: TGCAGTGCTAGACCTTTGACTAGGAACAATGAGCAGTTCTTC. Residues: CSARPLTRNNEQFF. V and J are TRBV20-1 and TRBJ2-1; tentative D call: TRBD2 (6 bases). This CDR3 has 14 amino acids. Germline lookup yields CDR1 DFQATT and CDR2 SNEGSKA (reference sequence). Between the trimmed V and J ends, which lost 2 bases and 5 bases, there was a span of 13 bases.

This clonotype occurred many times. The rearrangement uses TRBV5-1 and TRBJ2-1; TRBD1 matches 7 bases. Trimming took 3 bases from V and 4 from J; bases not matched to a gene: 10. CDR1 and CDR2 (germline): SGHRS, YFSETQ. The length of the CDR3 is 16 residues. The CDR3 here is CASSSQGTLDYNEQFF. As DNA, the CDR3 is TGCGCCAGCAGCTCACAGGGGACCTTAGATTACAATGAGCAGTTCTTC.

This chain links TRBV15 with TRBJ2-7; D is possibly TRBD1 (5 bases). Germline loops: CDR1 LNHNV, CDR2 YYDKDF (reference sequence). The CDR3 totals 16 residues. Trimming removed 1 base at V and 0 bases at J, with 13 bases between. CDR3 sequence reads: CATSRVRGRSSYEQYF. In nucleotides, the CDR3 is TGTGCCACCAGCAGAGTTAGGGGCCGAAGCTCCTACGAGCAGTACTTC.

This clonotype has a handful of counts. V is TRBV21-1 and J is TRBJ2-1; the table gives TRBD1 as D, unverified against the DNA. TRBV21-1 corresponds to a pseudogene. CDR3 length: 17 residues. CDR3 sequence (DNA): TGTGCCAGCAGCAGGAGCGGGGACATTCCCAAATACAATGAGCAGTTCTTC. Translation: CASSRSGDIPKYNEQFF.